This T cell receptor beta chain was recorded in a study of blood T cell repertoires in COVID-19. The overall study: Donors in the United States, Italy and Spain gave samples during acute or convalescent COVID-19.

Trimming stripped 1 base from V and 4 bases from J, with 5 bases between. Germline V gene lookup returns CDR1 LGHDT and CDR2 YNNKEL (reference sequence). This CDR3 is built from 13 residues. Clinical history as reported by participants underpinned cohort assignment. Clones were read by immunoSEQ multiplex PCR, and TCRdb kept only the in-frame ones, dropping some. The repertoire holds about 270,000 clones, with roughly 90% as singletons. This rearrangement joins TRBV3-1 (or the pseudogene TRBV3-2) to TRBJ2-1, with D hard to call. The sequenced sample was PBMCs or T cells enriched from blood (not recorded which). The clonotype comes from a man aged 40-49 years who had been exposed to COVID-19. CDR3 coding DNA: TGTGCCAGCAGCCAAGGCGTATACAATGAGCAGTTCTTC. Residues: CASSQGVYNEQFF.